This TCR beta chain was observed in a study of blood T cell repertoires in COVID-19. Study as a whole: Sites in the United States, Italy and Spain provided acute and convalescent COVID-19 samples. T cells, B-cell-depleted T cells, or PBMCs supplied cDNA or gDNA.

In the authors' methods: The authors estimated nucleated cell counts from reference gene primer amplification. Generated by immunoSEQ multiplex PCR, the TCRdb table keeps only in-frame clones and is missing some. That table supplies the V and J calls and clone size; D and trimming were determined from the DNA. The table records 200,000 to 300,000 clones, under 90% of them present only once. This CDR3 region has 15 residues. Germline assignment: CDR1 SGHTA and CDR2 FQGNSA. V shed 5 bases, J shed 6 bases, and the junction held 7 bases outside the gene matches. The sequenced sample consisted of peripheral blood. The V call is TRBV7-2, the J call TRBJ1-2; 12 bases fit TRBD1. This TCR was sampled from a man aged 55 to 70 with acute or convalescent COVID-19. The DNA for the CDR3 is TGTGCCAGCAGCCCCACCGGGACAGGGGGCCATGGCTACACCTTC. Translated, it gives CASSPTGTGGHGYTF.